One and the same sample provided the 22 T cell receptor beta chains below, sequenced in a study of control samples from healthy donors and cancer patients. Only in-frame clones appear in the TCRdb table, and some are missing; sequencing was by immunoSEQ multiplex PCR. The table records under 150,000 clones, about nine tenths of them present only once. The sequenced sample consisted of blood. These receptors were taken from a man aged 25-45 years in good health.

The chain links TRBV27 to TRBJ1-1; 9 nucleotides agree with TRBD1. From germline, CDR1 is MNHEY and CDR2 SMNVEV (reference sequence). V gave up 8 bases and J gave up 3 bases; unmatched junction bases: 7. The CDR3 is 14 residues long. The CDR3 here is CASHRDRADTEAFF. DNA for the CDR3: TGTGCCAGCCACCGGGACAGGGCGGACACTGAAGCTTTCTTT.

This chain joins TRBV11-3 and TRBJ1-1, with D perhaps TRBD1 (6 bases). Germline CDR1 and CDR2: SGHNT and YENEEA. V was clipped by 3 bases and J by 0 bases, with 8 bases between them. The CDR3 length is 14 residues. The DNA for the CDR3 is TGTGCCAGCAGCTTCGGGGGGCTGAACACTGAAGCTTTCTTT. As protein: CASSFGGLNTEAFF.

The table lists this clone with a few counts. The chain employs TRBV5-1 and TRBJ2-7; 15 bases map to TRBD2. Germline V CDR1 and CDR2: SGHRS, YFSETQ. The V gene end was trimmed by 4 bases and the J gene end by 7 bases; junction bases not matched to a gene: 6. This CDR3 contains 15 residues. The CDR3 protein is CASSTGTSGGLEQYF. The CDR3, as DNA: TGCGCCAGCAGCACAGGGACTAGCGGGGGGTTAGAGCAGTACTTC. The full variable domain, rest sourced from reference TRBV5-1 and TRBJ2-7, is KAGVTQTPRYLIKTRGQQVTLSCSPISGHRSVSWYQQTPGQGLQFLFEYFSETQRNKGNFPGRFSGRQFSNSRSEMNVSTLELGDSALYLCASSTGTSGGLEQYFGPGTRLTVT.

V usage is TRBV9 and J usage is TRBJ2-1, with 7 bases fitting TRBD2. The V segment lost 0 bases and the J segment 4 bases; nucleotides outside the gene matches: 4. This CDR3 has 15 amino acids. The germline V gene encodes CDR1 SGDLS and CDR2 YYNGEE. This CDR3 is CASSVAGGSYNEQFF. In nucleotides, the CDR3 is TGTGCCAGCAGCGTAGCCGGCGGGAGTTACAATGAGCAGTTCTTC.

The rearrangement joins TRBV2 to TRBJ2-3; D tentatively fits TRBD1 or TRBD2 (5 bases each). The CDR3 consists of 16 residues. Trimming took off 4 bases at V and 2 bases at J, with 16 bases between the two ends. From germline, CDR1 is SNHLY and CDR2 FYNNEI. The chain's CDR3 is CASSAWQWGNTDTQYF. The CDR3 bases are TGTGCCAGCAGTGCCTGGCAGTGGGGGAACACAGATACGCAGTATTTT.

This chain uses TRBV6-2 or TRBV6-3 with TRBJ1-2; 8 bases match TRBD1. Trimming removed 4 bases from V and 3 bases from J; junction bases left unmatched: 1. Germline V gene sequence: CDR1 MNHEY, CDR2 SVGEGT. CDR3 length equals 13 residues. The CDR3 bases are TGTGCCAGCAGTTCGACAGGGGACTATGGCTACACCTTC. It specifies CASSSTGDYGYTF.

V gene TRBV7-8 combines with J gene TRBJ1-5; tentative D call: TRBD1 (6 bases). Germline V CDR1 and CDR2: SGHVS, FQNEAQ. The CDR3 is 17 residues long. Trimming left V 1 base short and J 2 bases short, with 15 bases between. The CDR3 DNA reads TGTGCCAGCAGCTTAGACCCACACAGGGTTGGCAATCAGCCCCAGCATTTT. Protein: CASSLDPHRVGNQPQHF. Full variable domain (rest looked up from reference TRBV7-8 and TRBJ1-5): GAGVSQSPRYKVAKRGQDVALRCDPISGHVSLFWYQQALGQGPEFLTYFQNEAQLDKSGLPSDRFFAERPEGSVSTLKIQRTQQEDSAVYLCASSLDPHRVGNQPQHFGDGTRLSIL.

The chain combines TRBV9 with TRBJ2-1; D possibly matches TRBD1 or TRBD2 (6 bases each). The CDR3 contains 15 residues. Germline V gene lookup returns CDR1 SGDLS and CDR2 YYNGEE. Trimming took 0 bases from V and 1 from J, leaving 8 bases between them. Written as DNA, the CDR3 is TGTGCCAGCAGCGTAGCGGGGGCTTCCTACAATGAGCAGTTCTTC. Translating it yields CASSVAGASYNEQFF.

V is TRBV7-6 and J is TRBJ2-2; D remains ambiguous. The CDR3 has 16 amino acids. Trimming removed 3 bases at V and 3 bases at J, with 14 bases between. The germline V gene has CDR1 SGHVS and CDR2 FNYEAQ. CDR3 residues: CASSFDSEIYTGELFF. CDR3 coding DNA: TGTGCCAGCAGCTTTGACTCGGAGATATACACCGGGGAGCTGTTTTTT. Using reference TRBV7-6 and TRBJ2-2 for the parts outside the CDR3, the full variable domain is GAGVSQSPRYKVTKRGQDVALRCDPISGHVSLYWYRQALGQGPEFLTYFNYEAQQDKSGLPNDRFSAERPEGSISTLTIQRTEQRDSAMYRCASSFDSEIYTGELFFGEGSRLTVL.

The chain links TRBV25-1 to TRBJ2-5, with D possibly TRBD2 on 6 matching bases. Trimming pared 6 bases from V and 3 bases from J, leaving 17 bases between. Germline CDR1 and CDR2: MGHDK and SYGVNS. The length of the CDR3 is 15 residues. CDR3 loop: CASRGLASFKETQYF. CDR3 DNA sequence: TGTGCCAGCAGGGGACTCGCCAGCTTTAAAGAGACCCAGTACTTC.

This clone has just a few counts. In nucleotides, the CDR3 is TGCGCCAGCAGCCAGACAGGGGGGAACACCGGGGAGCTGTTTTTT. Protein product: CASSQTGGNTGELFF. The chain has TRBV4-3 and TRBJ2-2, with TRBD1 matching 9 bases. This CDR3 has 15 amino acids. CDR1 is LGHNA and CDR2 is YSLEER in the germline V gene. V trimming: 3 bases; J trimming: 1 base; junction bases outside the gene matches: 0.

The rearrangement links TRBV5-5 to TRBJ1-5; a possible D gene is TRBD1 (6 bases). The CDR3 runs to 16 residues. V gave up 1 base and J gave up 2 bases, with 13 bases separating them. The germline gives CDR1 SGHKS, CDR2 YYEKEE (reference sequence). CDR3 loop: CASSLFLGGGNQPQHF. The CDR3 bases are TGTGCCAGCAGCTTGTTTTTGGGGGGCGGCAATCAGCCCCAGCATTTT.

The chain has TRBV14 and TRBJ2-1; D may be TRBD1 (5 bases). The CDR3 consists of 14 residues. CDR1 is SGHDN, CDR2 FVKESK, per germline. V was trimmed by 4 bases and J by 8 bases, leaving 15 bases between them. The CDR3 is CASSRTPTDHEQFF. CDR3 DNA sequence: TGTGCCAGCAGCCGAACCCCGACAGACCATGAGCAGTTCTTC.

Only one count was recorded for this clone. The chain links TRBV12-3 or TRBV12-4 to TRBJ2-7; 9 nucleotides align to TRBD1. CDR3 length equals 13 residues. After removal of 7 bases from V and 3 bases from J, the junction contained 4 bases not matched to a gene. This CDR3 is CASTLTGGYEQYF. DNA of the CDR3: TGTGCCAGCACCCTGACAGGGGGCTACGAGCAGTACTTC.

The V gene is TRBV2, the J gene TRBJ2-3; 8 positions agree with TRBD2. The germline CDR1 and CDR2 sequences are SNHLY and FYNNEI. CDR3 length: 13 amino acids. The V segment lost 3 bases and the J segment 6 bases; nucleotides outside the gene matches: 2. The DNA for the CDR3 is TGTGCCAGCAGTGATTCTAGCGGGGATACGCAGTATTTT. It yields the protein CASSDSSGDTQYF.

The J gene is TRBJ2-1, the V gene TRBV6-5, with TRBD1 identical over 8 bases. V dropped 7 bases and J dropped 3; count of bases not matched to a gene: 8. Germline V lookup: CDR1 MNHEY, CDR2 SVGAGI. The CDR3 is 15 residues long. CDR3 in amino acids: CASIGRDRHYNEQFF. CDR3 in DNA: TGTGCCAGCATAGGTAGGGACAGGCACTACAATGAGCAGTTCTTC.

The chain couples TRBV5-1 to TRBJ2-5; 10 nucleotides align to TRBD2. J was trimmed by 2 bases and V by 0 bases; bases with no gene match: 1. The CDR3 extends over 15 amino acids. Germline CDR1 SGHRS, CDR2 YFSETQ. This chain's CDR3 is CASSLETSGQETQYF. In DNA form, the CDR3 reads TGCGCCAGCAGCTTGGAGACTAGCGGGCAAGAGACCCAGTACTTC.

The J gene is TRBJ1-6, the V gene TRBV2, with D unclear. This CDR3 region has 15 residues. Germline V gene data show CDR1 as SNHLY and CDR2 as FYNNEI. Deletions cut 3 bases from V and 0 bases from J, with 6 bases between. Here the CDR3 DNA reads TGTGCCAGCAGTGACCGGAGCTCCTATAATTCACCCCTCCACTTT. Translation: CASSDRSSYNSPLHF.

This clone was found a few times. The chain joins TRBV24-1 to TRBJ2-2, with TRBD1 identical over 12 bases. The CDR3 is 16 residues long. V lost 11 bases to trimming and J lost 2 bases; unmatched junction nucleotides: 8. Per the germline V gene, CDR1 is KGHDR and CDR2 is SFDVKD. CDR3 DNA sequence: TGTGCCATCTCCGGGACAGGGGGCCCCAACACCGGGGAGCTGTTTTTT. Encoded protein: CAISGTGGPNTGELFF.

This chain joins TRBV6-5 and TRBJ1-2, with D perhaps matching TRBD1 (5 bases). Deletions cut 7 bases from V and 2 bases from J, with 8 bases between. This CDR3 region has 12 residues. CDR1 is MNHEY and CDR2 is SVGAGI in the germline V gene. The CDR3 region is CASTQGNYGYTF. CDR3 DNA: TGTGCCAGCACCCAGGGCAACTATGGCTACACCTTC.

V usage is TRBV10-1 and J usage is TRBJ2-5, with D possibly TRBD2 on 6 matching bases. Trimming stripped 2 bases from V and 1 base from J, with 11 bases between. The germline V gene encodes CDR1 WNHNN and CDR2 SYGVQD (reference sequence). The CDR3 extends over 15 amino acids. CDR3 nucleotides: TGCGCCAGCAGTGAGGTAGCGGATTTCCAAGAGACCCAGTACTTC. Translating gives CASSEVADFQETQYF.

The CDR3, as DNA: TGTGCCAGCAGCAAAGATGATGGCGGACCCAACCAAGAGACCCAGTACTTC. Encoded protein: CASSKDDGGPNQETQYF. This sequence joins TRBV21-1 and TRBJ2-5. TRBV21-1 is reported as a pseudogene. The CDR3 contains 17 residues.